Following are 18 T cell receptor beta chains from one sample sequenced in a study of regulatory T cells in long-lasting Graves disease. Construction of the TCR beta libraries employed iRepertoire HTBI primers in conjunction with Arm-PCR of CDR3 regions. MiXCR, run by TCRdb on the multiplex PCR reads, gives a single entry per CDR3 protein. This table holds a few hundred thousand distinct CDR3 sequences, roughly a fifth found once. The time point here: newly diagnosed GD, antithyroid drugs for less than 3 months. Making the TCR library involved RNA that had been extracted from PBMCs. This same sample was also part of a study on T cells in Graves' hyperthyroidism and ophthalmopathy.

The sample consisted of peripheral blood mononuclear cells (PBMCs), taken at new diagnosis, from a patient treated with antithyroid drugs. These receptors came from a woman between 25 and 40 years old with Graves disease.

There are many counts of this clonotype. V and J are TRBV20-1 and TRBJ1-6; 8 nucleotides align to TRBD1. The trim removed 6 bases at V and 7 bases at J, leaving 8 bases unmatched. CDR3 size: 14 residues. Germline CDR1 and CDR2: DFQATT and SNEGSKA (reference sequence). The CDR3 sequence: CSAKDGQGNSPLHF. In DNA form, the CDR3 reads TGCAGTGCCAAAGACGGACAGGGCAATTCACCCCTCCACTTT.

In its sample, this clonotype was seen many times. The genes are TRBV24-1 and TRBJ1-6; the D is unclear. The CDR3 sequence is 14 residues long. V lost 6 bases and J 7 bases, leaving 12 bases between the germline ends. Per germline, CDR1 KGHDR and CDR2 SFDVKD. The CDR3 loop reads CATSSLRENSPLHF. CDR3 nucleotide sequence: TGTGCCACCAGTTCTCTTCGGGAGAATTCACCCCTCCACTTT.

This clonotype was counted ten times or more. This chain uses TRBV11-2 with TRBJ1-3; perhaps TRBD1 as D (5 bases). Trimming cost V 5 bases and J 4 bases, with 15 bases left between them. The CDR3 is 15 amino acids. CDR1 and CDR2 (germline): SGHAT, FQNNGV. The CDR3 loop reads CASSPQSGWGNTIYF. In DNA, the CDR3 is TGTGCCAGCAGCCCACAATCAGGGTGGGGAAACACCATATATTTT.

This clonotype was seen repeatedly, ten times or more. The rearrangement links TRBV14 to TRBJ1-2; 10 positions match TRBD1. This CDR3 contains 17 residues. V trimming: 2 bases; J trimming: 7 bases; junction bases outside the gene matches: 13. Per the germline V gene, CDR1 is SGHDN and CDR2 is FVKESK. The CDR3 spells CASSQNSGQGTLGGYTF. Here the CDR3 DNA reads TGTGCCAGCAGCCAAAATTCGGGACAGGGGACCTTGGGTGGCTACACCTTC.

About this clonotype itself: A junction end diverges from the germline sequence, so it may reflect a read error. The chain joins TRBV20-1 to TRBJ1-1, with D hard to call. Germline loops: CDR1 DFQATT, CDR2 SNEGSKA (reference sequence). The CDR3 length is 16 residues. This CDR3 reads CSPRPLFGSLNTESFF. The CDR3, as DNA: TGCAGCCCGCGGCCCCTCTTCGGGAGCCTGAACACTGAATCTTTCTTT.

V and J are TRBV3-1 and TRBJ1-2, with 7 bases fitting TRBD1. Trimming removed 2 bases from V and 8 bases from J; junction bases left unmatched: 11. The CDR3 runs 15 residues. Germline V gene sequence: CDR1 LGHDT, CDR2 YNNKEL (reference sequence). The CDR3 loop reads CASSQTDRIGVGYTF. DNA for the CDR3: TGTGCCAGCAGCCAAACGGACAGGATAGGAGTCGGCTACACCTTC.

This clonotype appeared a few times. In DNA form, the CDR3 reads TGTGCCAGCAGCTCCTTTTCCAGGGGGAGCTCTGGAAACACCATATATTTT. Residues: CASSSFSRGSSGNTIYF. This chain links TRBV6-2 or TRBV6-3 with TRBJ1-3; 7 nucleotides match TRBD1. V trimming: 6 bases; J trimming: 0 bases; junction bases outside the gene matches: 11. The CDR3 has 17 amino acids. Germline CDR1 MNHEY, CDR2 SVGEGT.

In its sample, this clonotype was seen many times. The rearrangement uses TRBV7-2 and TRBJ2-2; D may correspond to TRBD1 or TRBD2 (6 bases each). This CDR3 spans 16 amino acids. Germline CDR1 SGHTA, CDR2 FQGNSA. The V gene lost 11 bases and the J gene lost 1 base, with 20 bases spanning the gap. The CDR3 bases are TGTGCCGGACTCCCACGGGGGCGAGGGAACACCGGGGAGCTGTTTTTT. The encoded protein is CAGLPRGRGNTGELFF.

The rearrangement joins TRBV12-3 or TRBV12-4 to TRBJ2-7; weak D call: TRBD2 (6 bases). The CDR3 consists of 13 residues. V was pared by 0 bases and J by 7 bases, with 10 bases between. The CDR3, as DNA: TGTGCCAGCAGTTTAGCCTCGGAGGGGGAGCAGTACTTC. Protein sequence: CASSLASEGEQYF.

In its sample, this clonotype was seen once. V is TRBV6-1 and J is TRBJ1-1; D gene uncertain. Germline V gene lookup returns CDR1 MNHNS and CDR2 SASEGT. V gave up 7 bases and J gave up 6 bases, with 18 bases separating them. The CDR3 runs 14 residues. The CDR3 nucleotides read TGTGCCAGCACCGCGGACGGCTCGGGTGCTGAAGCTTTCTTT. It yields the protein CASTADGSGAEAFF.

This clonotype occurred many times. This chain uses TRBV5-6 with TRBJ1-1, with D possibly matching TRBD1 (6 bases). Germline V lookup: CDR1 SGHDT, CDR2 YYEEEE. The CDR3 length is 13 residues. V was shortened by 5 bases and J by 1 base, with 9 bases between the two germline ends. This CDR3 is CASRGRGNTEAFF. The CDR3 nucleotides are TGTGCCAGCAGGGGCAGGGGGAACACTGAAGCTTTCTTT.

This clonotype showed up just once. This chain connects TRBV19 to TRBJ2-5, with 8 bases matching TRBD2. Germline-derived CDR1 and CDR2 are LNHDA and SQIVND (reference sequence). There are 15 residues in the CDR3. V dropped 2 bases and J dropped 2; count of bases not matched to a gene: 4. The CDR3 here is CASSISLADQETQYF. In nucleotides, the CDR3 is TGTGCCAGTAGTATATCACTAGCGGATCAAGAGACCCAGTACTTC.

This clonotype was picked up many times. The chain has TRBV7-2 and TRBJ2-5, with 7 bases identical to TRBD2. The CDR3 has 14 residues. V trimming: 5 bases; J trimming: 6 bases; junction bases outside the gene matches: 9. CDR1 and CDR2 (germline): SGHTA, FQGNSA. The CDR3 region is CASSPPGGGKTQYF. In DNA form, the CDR3 reads TGTGCCAGCAGCCCCCCCGGGGGAGGGAAGACCCAGTACTTC. The variable domain in full, with the rest retrieved from reference TRBV7-2 and TRBJ2-5, is GAGVSQSPSNKVTEKGKDVELRCDPISGHTALYWYRQSLGQGLEFLIYFQGNSAPDKSGLPSDRFSAERTGGSVSTLTIQRTQQEDSAVYLCASSPPGGGKTQYFGPGTRLLVL.

This clonotype was recorded at least ten times. V usage is TRBV9 and J usage is TRBJ2-2; 8 bases map to TRBD1. CDR3 length: 16 residues. V was pared by 4 bases and J by 6 bases, with 11 bases of the junction left unmatched. Germline V CDR1 and CDR2: SGDLS, YYNGEE. The CDR3 DNA sequence: TGTGCCAGCAGCTATTCAGGACAGGGTTTAGCCGGGGAGCTGTTTTTT. Translation: CASSYSGQGLAGELFF.

This clonotype came up many times. The chain employs TRBV3-1 and TRBJ1-4, with 8 bases fitting TRBD1. The V segment lost 0 bases and the J segment 4 bases; nucleotides outside the gene matches: 7. Germline CDR1 LGHDT, CDR2 YNNKEL (reference sequence). CDR3 length equals 17 residues. This chain's CDR3 is CASSQEGGTGLNEKLFF. DNA of the CDR3: TGTGCCAGCAGCCAAGAGGGGGGGACAGGACTTAATGAAAAACTGTTTTTT.

Concerning this clonotype itself: No conserved phenylalanine or tryptophan ends this CDR3, so it is likely a read error. V is TRBV28 and J is TRBJ1-1, with D unresolved. The CDR3 spans 13 residues. The V gene lost 6 bases and the J gene lost 7 bases, with 15 bases spanning the gap. Per the germline V gene, CDR1 is MDHEN and CDR2 is SYDVKM. CDR3: CASSPSAWDEAFS. CDR3 nucleotide sequence: TGTGCCAGCAGCCCCTCCGCTTGGGATGAAGCTTTCTCT.

In its sample, this clonotype was seen many times. The chain recombines TRBV19 with TRBJ2-2; no firm D call. CDR3 size: 14 residues. Germline loops: CDR1 LNHDA, CDR2 SQIVND (reference sequence). Trimming pared 3 bases from V and 1 base from J, leaving 6 bases between. This chain's CDR3 is CASSMDGNTGELFF. Written as DNA, the CDR3 is TGTGCCAGTAGTATGGACGGGAACACCGGGGAGCTGTTTTTT.

This clonotype showed up many times. J is TRBJ2-1 and V is TRBV19; D may be TRBD2 (6 bases). CDR3 length: 16 amino acids. Deletions cut 3 bases from V and 2 bases from J, with 14 bases between. Germline V lookup: CDR1 LNHDA, CDR2 SQIVND (reference sequence). Here the CDR3 DNA reads TGTGCCAGTAGTATGGACGGGAGCTTCACCTACAATGAGCAGTTCTTC. Translation gives CASSMDGSFTYNEQFF.